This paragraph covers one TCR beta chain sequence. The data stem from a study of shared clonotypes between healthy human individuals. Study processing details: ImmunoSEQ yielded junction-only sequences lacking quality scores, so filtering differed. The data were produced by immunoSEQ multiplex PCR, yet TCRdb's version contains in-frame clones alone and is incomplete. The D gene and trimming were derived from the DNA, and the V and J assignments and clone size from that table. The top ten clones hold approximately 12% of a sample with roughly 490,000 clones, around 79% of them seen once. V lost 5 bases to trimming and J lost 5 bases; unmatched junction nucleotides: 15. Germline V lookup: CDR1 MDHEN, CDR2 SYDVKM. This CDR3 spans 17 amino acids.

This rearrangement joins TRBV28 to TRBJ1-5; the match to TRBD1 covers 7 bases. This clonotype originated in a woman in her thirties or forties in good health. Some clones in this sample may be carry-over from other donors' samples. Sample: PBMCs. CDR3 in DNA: TGTGCCAGCAGTCCCCTCACCCGGACAGGAACTGATCAGCCCCAGCATTTT. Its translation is CASSPLTRTGTDQPQHF.